Sequencing of this T cell receptor beta chain was carried out in a study of OX40 agonist ivuxolimab in advanced cancers. Patients were excluded for autoimmune disease history or systemic immunosuppression. Using immunoSEQ multiplex PCR, the repertoire was profiled, and TCRdb retains in-frame clones only, with some absent. The sample includes around 71,000 clones, just under 80% of them seen just once. On this clone: The antigen remains undetermined.

Overall study results and limits: Partial responders at 0.1-3.0 mg/kg showed near-lowest clonal expansion. Researchers did not determine the expanded peripheral T cells' antigen specificity. CD8+ T cells were the subset that, on average, had more expanded clones than CD4+.

This TCR was sampled from an adult with an advanced solid tumor such as melanoma, head and neck, liver or kidney cancer. Sequencing used CD4+ or CD8+ T cells sorted from blood, obtained in a trial of the OX40 agonist ivuxolimab.

This CDR3 reads CSVDGRTNTEAFF. CDR3 coding DNA: TGCAGCGTTGATGGCAGGACGAACACTGAAGCTTTCTTT. This chain connects TRBV29-1 to TRBJ1-1; D unresolved. The CDR3 consists of 13 residues. Germline CDR1 SQVTM, CDR2 ANQGSEA. With 3 bases removed from V and 1 base from J, the gap between germline ends came to 9 bases.